This TCR beta chain originates from a study of blood T cell repertoires in COVID-19. Across the study: Researchers got acute and convalescent COVID-19 samples from the United States, Italy and Spain. Sources were T cells, B-cell-depleted T cells, or PBMCs; the material itself was cDNA or gDNA.

This CDR3 is built from 16 residues. Per the germline V gene, CDR1 is SGDLS and CDR2 is YYNGEE. Between the trimmed V and J ends, which lost 0 bases and 0 bases, there was a span of 10 bases. Per the study methods: It was from reference gene primer amplification that nucleated cell counts were estimated. Generated by immunoSEQ multiplex PCR, the TCRdb table keeps only in-frame clones and is missing some. The V and J calls and clone size come from that table; D and trimming were worked out from the DNA. In the table there are nearly 90,000 clones, roughly 78% of which are singletons. The genes are TRBV9 and TRBJ1-3; D is ambiguous. The TCR comes from a woman older than 75 with acute or convalescent COVID-19. Sequenced input: peripheral blood. CDR3 nucleotide sequence: TGTGCCAGCAGCGTAGAGGAGAGAATCTCTGGAAACACCATATATTTT. The encoded protein is CASSVEERISGNTIYF.